This TCR beta chain originates from a study of Graves' ophthalmopathy and Graves' hyperthyroidism. The sequenced template was RNA, covering the TCR beta CDR3 region. Scientists carried out first-round RT-PCR using HTBI primers and then a second-round multiplex PCR. TCRdb redid the calling of the multiplex PCR reads with MiXCR, one entry per CDR3 protein. The table has a few hundred thousand distinct CDR3 sequences, less than 20% seen once. Trimming took off 1 base at V and 4 bases at J, with 16 bases between the two ends. The CDR3 is 16 residues long. This clonotype was seen repeatedly, ten times or more. Its cognate antigen is unknown. Regarding the study as a whole: Most thyroid clonotypes with frequency above 0.001 were detected in blood too.

Ophthalmopathy not arising within 18 months of follow-up defined hyperthyroidism as stable. Researchers turned away patients with other autoimmune diseases, uncontrolled infections, pregnancy or lactation. The specimen was peripheral blood. The sequence was collected from a young woman with stable Graves' hyperthyroidism. V usage is TRBV12-3 or TRBV12-4 and J usage is TRBJ1-2; D may be TRBD1 (6 bases). The CDR3 here is CASSLGWGGASYGYTF. CDR3 sequence (DNA): TGTGCCAGCAGTTTAGGATGGGGGGGGGCGAGCTATGGCTACACCTTC.